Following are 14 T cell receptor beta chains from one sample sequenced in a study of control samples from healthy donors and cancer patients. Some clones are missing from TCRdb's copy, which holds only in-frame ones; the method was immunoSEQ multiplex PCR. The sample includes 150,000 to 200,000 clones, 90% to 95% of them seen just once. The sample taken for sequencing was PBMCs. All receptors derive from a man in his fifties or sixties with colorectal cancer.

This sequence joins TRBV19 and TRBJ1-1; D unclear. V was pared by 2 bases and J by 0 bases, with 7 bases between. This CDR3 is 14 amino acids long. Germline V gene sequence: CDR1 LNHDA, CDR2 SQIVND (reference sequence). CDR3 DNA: TGTGCCAGTAGTATAAAGGGTATGAACACTGAAGCTTTCTTT. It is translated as CASSIKGMNTEAFF.

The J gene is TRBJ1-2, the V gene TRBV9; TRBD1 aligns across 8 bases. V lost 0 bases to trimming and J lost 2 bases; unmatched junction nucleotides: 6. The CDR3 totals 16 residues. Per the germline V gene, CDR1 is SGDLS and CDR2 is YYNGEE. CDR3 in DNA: TGTGCCAGCAGCGTAGGGGCAGGGGGCCTGAACTATGGCTACACCTTC. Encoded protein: CASSVGAGGLNYGYTF.

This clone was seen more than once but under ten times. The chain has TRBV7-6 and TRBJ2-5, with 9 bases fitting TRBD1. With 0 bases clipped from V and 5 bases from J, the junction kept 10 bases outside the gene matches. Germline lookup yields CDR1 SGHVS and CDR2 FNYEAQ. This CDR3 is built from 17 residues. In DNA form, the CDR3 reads TGTGCCAGCAGCTTAGCATCGGCGGGACAGGGTACCGAGACCCAGTACTTC. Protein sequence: CASSLASAGQGTETQYF.

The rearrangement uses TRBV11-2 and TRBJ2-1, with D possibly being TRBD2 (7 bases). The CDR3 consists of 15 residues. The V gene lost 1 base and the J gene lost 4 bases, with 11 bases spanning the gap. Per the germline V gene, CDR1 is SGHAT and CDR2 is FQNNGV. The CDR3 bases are TGTGCCAGCAGCTTAGCGGCGGGGGCTTACAATGAGCAGTTCTTC. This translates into CASSLAAGAYNEQFF.

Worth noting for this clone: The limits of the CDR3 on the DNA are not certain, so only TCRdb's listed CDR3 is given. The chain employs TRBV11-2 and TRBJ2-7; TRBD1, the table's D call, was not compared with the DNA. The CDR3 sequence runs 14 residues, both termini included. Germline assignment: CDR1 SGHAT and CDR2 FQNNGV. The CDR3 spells CASSFGPGSYEQYF.

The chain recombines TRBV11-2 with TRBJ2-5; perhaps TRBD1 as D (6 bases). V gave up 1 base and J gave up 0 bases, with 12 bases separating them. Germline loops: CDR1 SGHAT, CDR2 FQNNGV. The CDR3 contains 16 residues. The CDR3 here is CASSLGDTYYQETQYF. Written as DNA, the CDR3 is TGTGCCAGCAGCTTAGGGGACACCTATTACCAAGAGACCCAGTACTTC.

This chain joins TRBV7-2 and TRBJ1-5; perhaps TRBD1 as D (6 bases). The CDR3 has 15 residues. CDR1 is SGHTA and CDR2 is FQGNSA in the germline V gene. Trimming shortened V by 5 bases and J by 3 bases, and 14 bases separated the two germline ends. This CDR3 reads CASSPVRGLNQPQHF. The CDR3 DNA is TGTGCCAGCAGCCCGGTTCGGGGGCTCAATCAGCCCCAGCATTTT. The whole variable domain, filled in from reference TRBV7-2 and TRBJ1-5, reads GAGVSQSPSNKVTEKGKDVELRCDPISGHTALYWYRQSLGQGLEFLIYFQGNSAPDKSGLPSDRFSAERTGGSVSTLTIQRTQQEDSAVYLCASSPVRGLNQPQHFGDGTRLSIL.

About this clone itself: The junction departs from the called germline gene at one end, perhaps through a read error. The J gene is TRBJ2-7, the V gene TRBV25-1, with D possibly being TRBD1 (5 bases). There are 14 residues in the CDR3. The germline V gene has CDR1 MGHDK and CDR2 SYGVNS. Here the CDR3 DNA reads TGTGCCGGCAGTGATACAAGGGGAAACTACGAGCAGTACTTC. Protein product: CAGSDTRGNYEQYF.

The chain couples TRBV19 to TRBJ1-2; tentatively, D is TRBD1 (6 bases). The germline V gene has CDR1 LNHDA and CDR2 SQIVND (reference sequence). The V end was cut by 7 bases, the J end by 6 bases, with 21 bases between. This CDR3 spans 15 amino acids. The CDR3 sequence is CASTRTAVILHGYTF. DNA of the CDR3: TGTGCCAGTACAAGGACAGCAGTCATTTTACATGGCTACACCTTC.

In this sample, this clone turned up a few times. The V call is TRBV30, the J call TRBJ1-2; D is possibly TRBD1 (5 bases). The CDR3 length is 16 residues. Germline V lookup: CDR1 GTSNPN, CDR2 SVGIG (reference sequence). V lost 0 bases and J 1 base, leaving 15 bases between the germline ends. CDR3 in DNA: TGTGCCTGGAGTGTACGGGGGGGGAAGAGTAACTATGGCTACACCTTC. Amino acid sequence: CAWSVRGGKSNYGYTF.

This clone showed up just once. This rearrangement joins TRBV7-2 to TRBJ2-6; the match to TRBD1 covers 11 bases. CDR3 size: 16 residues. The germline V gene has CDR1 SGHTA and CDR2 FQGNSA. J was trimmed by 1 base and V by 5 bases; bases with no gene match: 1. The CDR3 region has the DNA TGTGCCAGCAGCCGGGACAGGGGGTCTGGGGCCAACGTCCTGACTTTC. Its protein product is CASSRDRGSGANVLTF.

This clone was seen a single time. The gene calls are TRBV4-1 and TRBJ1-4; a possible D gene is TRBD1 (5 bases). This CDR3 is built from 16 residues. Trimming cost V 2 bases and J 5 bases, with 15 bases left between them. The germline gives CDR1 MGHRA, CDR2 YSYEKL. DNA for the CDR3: TGCGCCAGCAGCCAAACCGGGGGACTGGAAAATGAAAAACTGTTTTTT. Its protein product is CASSQTGGLENEKLFF.

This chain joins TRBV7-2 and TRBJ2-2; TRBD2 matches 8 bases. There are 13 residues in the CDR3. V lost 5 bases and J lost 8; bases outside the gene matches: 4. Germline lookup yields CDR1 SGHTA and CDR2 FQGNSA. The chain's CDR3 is CASSPGLGGELFF. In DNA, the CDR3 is TGTGCCAGCAGCCCGGGACTAGGGGGGGAGCTGTTTTTT.

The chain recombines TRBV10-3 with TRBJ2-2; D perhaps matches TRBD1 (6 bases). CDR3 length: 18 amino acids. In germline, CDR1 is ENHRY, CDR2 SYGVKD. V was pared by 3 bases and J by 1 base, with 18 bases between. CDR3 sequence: CAISETAKTGMNTGELFF. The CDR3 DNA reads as TGTGCCATCAGTGAAACCGCCAAGACAGGAATGAACACCGGGGAGCTGTTTTTT.